One TCR beta chain is described in this entry. The antigen is unknown. Graves' hyperthyroidism showing no ophthalmopathy progression within 18 months was considered stable. With a duration under 2 months, the hyperthyroidism was newly diagnosed in patients aged 18 to 65. Together with thyroid ultrasound, orbital computed tomography, serum thyroxine and TRAb, clinical symptoms were used for diagnoses. The data are from a study of T cells in Graves' hyperthyroidism and ophthalmopathy. General observations from the study: Before onset, ophthalmopathy was predicted by the model a median 6.5 months earlier.

Germline CDR1 reads DFQATT; CDR2 reads SNEGSKA (reference sequence). J lost 6 bases, V lost 0 bases, and 11 bases had no gene match. The CDR3 loop spans 15 amino acids. Researchers took RNA transcripts and amplified the TCR beta CDR3 regions from them. First-round RT-PCR targeting the TCR CDR3 was performed with the HTBI primer set. TCRdb redid the calling of the multiplex PCR reads with MiXCR, one entry per CDR3 protein. Of approximately 640,000 distinct CDR3 sequences in the sample, 15% to 20% were seen once. The sample taken for sequencing was blood. This receptor was identified in a man aged 50-60 years with Graves' hyperthyroidism. V and J are TRBV20-1 and TRBJ2-7; 7 bases line up with TRBD2. The CDR3 nucleotides read TGCAGTGCTAGAGATCCGGGCGGGAGCGGGGCCGAGCAGTACTTC. Translated: CSARDPGGSGAEQYF.